Following are 27 T cell receptor beta chains from one sample sequenced in a study of spatial heterogeneity in lung cancer. TCRdb analysed the 5' RACE reads with MiXCR anew, one entry per CDR3 protein. Of 95,000 to 130,000 distinct CDR3 sequences listed, 9% to 15% were seen once; the top ten hold about 15%. Noted time point: blood at routine non-recurrence follow-up after resection. From tumor, nontumor lung or frozen PBMC, whole RNA was taken unsorted for sequencing. This material consisted of PBMCs, taken at follow-up. The receptors were sampled from a male donor with early-stage non-small cell lung cancer.

This clonotype has more than one count but fewer than ten. The V gene is TRBV3-1, the J gene TRBJ2-3, with a weak D call TRBD2 (6 bases). This CDR3 region has 15 residues. The V end was cut by 5 bases, the J end by 0 bases, with 12 bases between. The V gene's germline CDR1 is LGHDT and CDR2 YNNKEL (reference sequence). The CDR3 sequence: CASSSAGTSTDTQYF. For the CDR3, the DNA is TGTGCCAGCAGCTCAGCGGGCACTAGCACAGATACGCAGTATTTT.

This clonotype occurred a few times. The rearrangement joins TRBV10-3 to TRBJ2-7; 9 nucleotides agree with TRBD2. V dropped 7 bases and J dropped 5; count of bases not matched to a gene: 3. This CDR3 comprises 12 residues. Germline V lookup: CDR1 ENHRY, CDR2 SYGVKD. Here the CDR3 reads CAIKGTSNEQYF. DNA of the CDR3: TGTGCCATCAAGGGGACTAGCAACGAGCAGTACTTC.

In its sample, this clonotype was seen many times. The chain has TRBV29-1 and TRBJ1-2; 8 bases line up with TRBD1. The CDR3 is 13 residues long. Germline V gives CDR1 SQVTM, CDR2 ANQGSEA. V shed 5 bases and J 4 bases; nucleotides not matched to a gene: 6. CDR3 amino acids: CSVHTGGGYGYTF. Written as DNA, the CDR3 is TGCAGCGTTCACACAGGGGGAGGCTATGGCTACACCTTC. Filled out from reference TRBV29-1 and TRBJ1-2, the complete variable domain reads SAVISQKPSRDICQRGTSLTIQCQVDSQVTMMFWYRQQPGQSLTLIATANQGSEATYESGFVIDKFPISRPNLTFSTLTVSNMSPEDSSIYLCSVHTGGGYGYTFGSGTRLTVV.

This clonotype occurred a few times. CDR3 residues: CAGGADTDTQYF. DNA for the CDR3: TGTGCAGGGGGGGCGGACACAGATACGCAGTATTTT. The V gene is TRBV2, the J gene TRBJ2-3; D may be TRBD2 (7 bases). Germline CDR1 SNHLY, CDR2 FYNNEI. The CDR3 sequence is 12 residues long.

The chain employs TRBV15 and TRBJ1-5, with D possibly TRBD1 on 5 matching bases. The CDR3 has 15 residues. CDR1 is LNHNV and CDR2 is YYDKDF in the germline V gene (reference sequence). Trimming took off 3 bases at V and 0 bases at J, with 9 bases between the two ends. DNA for the CDR3: TGTGCCACCAGCAGCGGGGCAGCTAGCAATCAGCCCCAGCATTTT. It encodes CATSSGAASNQPQHF.

This clonotype was seen only a few times. V gene TRBV7-9 combines with J gene TRBJ2-5; D uncertain. The CDR3 sequence is 15 residues long. The germline V and J ends were trimmed by 0 bases and 2 bases, with 10 bases remaining between them. CDR1 and CDR2 from the germline V gene are SEHNR and FQNEAQ (reference sequence). The CDR3 region is CASSLAVAFQETQYF. DNA for the CDR3: TGTGCCAGCAGCTTAGCGGTGGCTTTTCAAGAGACCCAGTACTTC.

This chain joins TRBV3-1 and TRBJ1-1; TRBD1 matches 9 bases. This CDR3 is 12 amino acids long. V lost 6 bases and J lost 11; bases outside the gene matches: 7. Germline lookup yields CDR1 LGHDT and CDR2 YNNKEL (reference sequence). CDR3: CASRPGQGMAFF. The CDR3 nucleotides read TGTGCCAGCAGGCCCGGACAGGGGATGGCTTTCTTT.

The chain combines TRBV18 with TRBJ1-5, with D unresolved. Germline values: CDR1 KGHSH, CDR2 LQKENI. The CDR3 sequence is 16 residues long. Trimming took off 2 bases at V and 5 bases at J, with 16 bases between the two ends. CDR3 bases: TGTGCCAGCTCACCAAGCATGGGGAGGAACGATCAGCCCCAGCATTTT. This encodes CASSPSMGRNDQPQHF. Drawing the rest from reference TRBV18 and TRBJ1-5, the complete variable domain is NAGVMQNPRHLVRRRGQEARLRCSPMKGHSHVYWYRQLPEEGLKFMVYLQKENIIDESGMPKERFSAEFPKEGPSILRIQQVVRGDSAAYFCASSPSMGRNDQPQHFGDGTRLSIL.

The rearrangement uses TRBV29-1 and TRBJ2-5, with 7 bases fitting TRBD1. The length of the CDR3 is 12 residues. V lost 5 bases, J lost 5 bases, and 5 bases stayed unmatched. Germline-derived CDR1 and CDR2 are SQVTM and ANQGSEA. The CDR3 is CSVSPTGETQYF. The CDR3 nucleotides read TGCAGCGTTTCCCCGACAGGGGAGACCCAGTACTTC.

This clonotype was counted only a few times. The chain carries TRBV5-6 and TRBJ1-2; 9 positions match TRBD1. This CDR3 contains 15 residues. The V gene end was trimmed by 3 bases and the J gene end by 7 bases; junction bases not matched to a gene: 10. The germline V gene encodes CDR1 SGHDT and CDR2 YYEEEE. The CDR3 DNA reads TGTGCCAGCAGCTGGGGACAGGGAGACGTCGCTGGCTACACCTTC. Translation: CASSWGQGDVAGYTF.

A few counts support this clonotype. V usage is TRBV9 and J usage is TRBJ2-3; possibly TRBD2 for D (6 bases). The CDR3 covers 17 residues. V lost 0 bases to trimming and J lost 2 bases, with 16 bases between them. From germline, CDR1 is SGDLS and CDR2 YYNGEE. In nucleotides, the CDR3 is TGTGCCAGCAGCGTAGGAACTACGGGAGCCCCCACAGATACGCAGTATTTT. Residues: CASSVGTTGAPTDTQYF.

CDR3 coding DNA: TGTGCCAGCAGCGTAGCGGTAGGGAGGAATGAGCAGTTCTTC. It is translated as CASSVAVGRNEQFF. The V gene is TRBV9, the J gene TRBJ2-1, with D possibly matching TRBD2 (6 bases). The CDR3 sequence is 14 residues long. CDR1 is SGDLS, CDR2 YYNGEE, per germline. With 0 bases removed from V and 7 bases from J, the gap between germline ends came to 11 bases.

J is TRBJ1-1 and V is TRBV28; D perhaps matches TRBD1 (6 bases). V lost 5 bases and J 1 base, leaving 14 bases between the germline ends. CDR1 is MDHEN and CDR2 is SYDVKM in the germline V gene. The CDR3 totals 15 residues. The CDR3 DNA reads as TGTGCCAGCAGTCCTCTTGCGACAGGGAACACTGAAGCTTTCTTT. The encoded protein is CASSPLATGNTEAFF. Combining the CDR3 with reference TRBV28 and TRBJ1-1 gives the whole variable domain DVKVTQSSRYLVKRTGEKVFLECVQDMDHENMFWYRQDPGLGLRLIYFSYDVKMKEKGDIPEGYSVSREKKERFSLILESASTNQTSMYLCASSPLATGNTEAFFGQGTRLTVV.

In its sample, this clonotype is medium-sized. The genes are TRBV3-1 and TRBJ2-7; D is unclear. Between the trimmed V and J ends, which lost 4 bases and 5 bases, there was a span of 9 bases. Germline V gene lookup returns CDR1 LGHDT and CDR2 YNNKEL (reference sequence). This CDR3 has 12 residues. CDR3 region: CASSRWRNEQYF. For the CDR3, the DNA is TGTGCCAGCAGCCGTTGGCGGAACGAGCAGTACTTC.

This clonotype was picked up many times. The genes are TRBV7-9 and TRBJ1-6; D unclear. Trimming left V 1 base short and J 8 bases short, with 9 bases between. Germline V gene sequence: CDR1 SEHNR, CDR2 FQNEAQ (reference sequence). The CDR3 runs 14 residues. In nucleotides, the CDR3 is TGTGCCAGCAGCTTAGGGGAAGGGTATTCACCCCTCCACTTT. This codes for CASSLGEGYSPLHF.

This clonotype was seen more than once but under ten times. This rearrangement joins TRBV7-8 to TRBJ1-2; a possible D gene is TRBD1 (6 bases). The CDR3 length is 15 residues. V lost 1 base, J lost 4 bases, and 13 bases lay in between. Looked up from germline, CDR1 is SGHVS and CDR2 is FQNEAQ. For the CDR3, the DNA is TGTGCCAGCAGCTTAGGTTCGACAGGCCCCTATGGCTACACCTTC. It is translated as CASSLGSTGPYGYTF.

This chain uses TRBV20-1 with TRBJ1-3; D unclear. CDR1 is DFQATT, CDR2 SNEGSKA, per germline (reference sequence). The CDR3 spans 18 residues. The V end was cut by 4 bases, the J end by 2 bases, with 24 bases between. CDR3 coding DNA: TGCAGTGCTATGCCCCTTTGGGGTCCTAAAGTTGCTGGAAACACCATATATTTT. Its protein product is CSAMPLWGPKVAGNTIYF.

This clonotype occurred a few times. The genes are TRBV14 and TRBJ2-3; tentatively, D is TRBD2 (7 bases). CDR1 is SGHDN and CDR2 is FVKESK in the germline V gene. V shed 0 bases and J shed 6 bases, with 16 bases lying between them. CDR3 length equals 16 residues. The CDR3 DNA follows: TGTGCCAGCAGCCAAGAAGGGGGGGCGCGCAGGGATACGCAGTATTTT. It encodes CASSQEGGARRDTQYF.

This clonotype came up many times. The CDR3 DNA reads as TGTGCCAGCAGCAAACAGGGGTCGGGCAATCAGCCCCAGCATTTT. Translated, it gives CASSKQGSGNQPQHF. The chain has TRBV28 and TRBJ1-5; 7 bases align to TRBD1. The CDR3 contains 15 residues. With 6 bases clipped from V and 2 bases from J, the junction kept 7 bases outside the gene matches. Per germline, CDR1 MDHEN and CDR2 SYDVKM.

V is TRBV28 and J is TRBJ2-4; 9 bases are shared with TRBD1. From germline, CDR1 is MDHEN and CDR2 SYDVKM. The CDR3 runs to 16 residues. The junction had 15 bases not matched to a gene; V was cut back by 6 bases and J by 9 bases. CDR3 bases: TGTGCCAGCAGCAAGGTCCGGGACAGGGATGAGGGCATTCAGTACTTC. Encoded protein: CASSKVRDRDEGIQYF. The complete variable domain, with remaining parts taken from reference TRBV28 and TRBJ2-4, reads DVKVTQSSRYLVKRTGEKVFLECVQDMDHENMFWYRQDPGLGLRLIYFSYDVKMKEKGDIPEGYSVSREKKERFSLILESASTNQTSMYLCASSKVRDRDEGIQYFGAGTRLSVL.

This clonotype was recorded many times. The chain recombines TRBV15 with TRBJ1-6; 7 bases map to TRBD1. The CDR3 is made up of 13 amino acids. Germline V CDR1 and CDR2: LNHNV, YYDKDF (reference sequence). J was trimmed by 8 bases and V by 6 bases; bases with no gene match: 4. CDR3 nucleotides: TGTGCCACCAGGACAGGGTTGGATTCACCCCTCCACTTT. Its protein is CATRTGLDSPLHF.

This clonotype was detected ten times or more. The chain links TRBV9 to TRBJ1-1; tentative D call: TRBD1 (6 bases). The CDR3 totals 15 residues. V dropped 2 bases and J dropped 4 bases, with 15 bases sitting between them. Germline V gene sequence: CDR1 SGDLS, CDR2 YYNGEE. The chain's CDR3 is CASSVDTGLGTEAFF. CDR3 nucleotides: TGTGCCAGCAGCGTCGACACAGGGTTGGGCACTGAAGCTTTCTTT.

This clonotype was detected a few times. The rearrangement uses TRBV7-9 and TRBJ2-3; D is uncertain. The germline gives CDR1 SEHNR, CDR2 FQNEAQ (reference sequence). This CDR3 is built from 12 residues. The V and J ends lost 3 bases and 7 bases respectively, with 8 bases between them. CDR3 sequence: CASSLSGYTQYF. CDR3 DNA: TGTGCCAGCAGCTTGTCGGGTTATACGCAGTATTTT.

This clonotype was seen a few times. The chain combines TRBV28 with TRBJ1-2; 7 bases align to TRBD1. Trimming removed 6 bases from V and 4 bases from J; junction bases left unmatched: 8. CDR3 size: 14 residues. The germline V gene encodes CDR1 MDHEN and CDR2 SYDVKM. As DNA, the CDR3 is TGTGCCAGCAGCACAGGGGCTGGGAGCTATGGCTACACCTTC. This translates into CASSTGAGSYGYTF.

This clonotype was recorded a few times. The gene calls are TRBV19 and TRBJ1-4, with unresolved D. This CDR3 contains 13 residues. Looked up from germline, CDR1 is LNHDA and CDR2 is SQIVND (reference sequence). Trimming took off 5 bases at V and 7 bases at J, with 11 bases between the two ends. CDR3 region: CASSLQRGEKLFF. CDR3 in DNA: TGTGCCAGTAGTTTACAGCGGGGTGAAAAACTGTTTTTT.

Here the CDR3 reads CASSPRIRGSSYNEQFF. The CDR3 nucleotides read TGTGCCAGCAGCCCCCGCATCCGGGGAAGCTCCTACAATGAGCAGTTCTTC. This chain connects TRBV3-1 to TRBJ2-1; weak D call: TRBD2 (5 bases). Per the germline V gene, CDR1 is LGHDT and CDR2 is YNNKEL (reference sequence). The V gene lost 4 bases and the J gene lost 0 bases, with 16 bases spanning the gap. This CDR3 region has 17 residues.

This clonotype was found a few times. The rearrangement uses TRBV2 and TRBJ2-5; D might be TRBD1 (6 bases). Germline CDR1 is SNHLY and CDR2 is FYNNEI. V dropped 5 bases and J dropped 4 bases, with 20 bases sitting between them. There are 16 residues in the CDR3. The CDR3 loop is CASSPSLQGFRETQYF. CDR3 DNA sequence: TGTGCCAGCAGTCCATCGTTACAGGGTTTTCGAGAGACCCAGTACTTC.